This paragraph reports one T cell receptor beta chain. One base away lies a much larger clone, so this may be a sequencing read error. The identical CDR3 is also encoded by other nucleotide sequences in the sample. The data stem from a study of shared clonotypes between healthy human individuals. Repertoires were generated with immunoSEQ multiplex PCR, while TCRdb's copy carries only in-frame clones and drops some. The profile shows roughly 500,000 clones, about 85% of them singletons. CDR3 length equals 15 residues. The germline gives CDR1 SGDLS, CDR2 YYNGEE. Between the trimmed V and J ends, which lost 0 bases and 0 bases, there was a span of 9 bases.

The chain carries TRBV9 and TRBJ1-1; D remains ambiguous. The TCR originated in a middle-aged woman in good health. Some clones in this sample may be carry-over from other donors' samples. The specimen sequenced was PBMCs. CDR3 protein: CASSVGGAVNTEAFF. CDR3 in DNA: TGTGCCAGCAGCGTAGGGGGAGCAGTGAACACTGAAGCTTTCTTT.